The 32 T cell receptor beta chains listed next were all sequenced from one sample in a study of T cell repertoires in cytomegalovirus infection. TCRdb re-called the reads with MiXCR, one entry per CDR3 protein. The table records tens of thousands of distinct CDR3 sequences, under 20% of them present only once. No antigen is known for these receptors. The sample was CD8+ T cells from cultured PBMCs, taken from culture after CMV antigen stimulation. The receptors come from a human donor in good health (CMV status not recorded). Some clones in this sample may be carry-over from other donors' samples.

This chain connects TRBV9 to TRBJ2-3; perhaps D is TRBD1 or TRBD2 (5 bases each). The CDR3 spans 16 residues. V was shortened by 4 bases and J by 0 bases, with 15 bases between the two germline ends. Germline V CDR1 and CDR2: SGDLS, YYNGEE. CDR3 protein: CASSLSRDGSTDTQYF. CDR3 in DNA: TGTGCCAGCAGCCTGTCGAGGGACGGAAGCACAGATACGCAGTATTTT.

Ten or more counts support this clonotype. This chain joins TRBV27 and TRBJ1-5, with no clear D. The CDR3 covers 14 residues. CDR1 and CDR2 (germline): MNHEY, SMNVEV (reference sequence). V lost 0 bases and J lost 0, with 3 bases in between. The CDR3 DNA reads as TGTGCCAGCAGTTTATCCCCTAGCAATCAGCCCCAGCATTTT. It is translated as CASSLSPSNQPQHF.

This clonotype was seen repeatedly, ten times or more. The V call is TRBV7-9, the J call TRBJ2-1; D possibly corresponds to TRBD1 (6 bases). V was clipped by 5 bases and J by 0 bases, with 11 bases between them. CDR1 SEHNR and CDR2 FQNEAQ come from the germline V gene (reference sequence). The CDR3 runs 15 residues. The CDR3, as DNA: TGTGCCAGCAGCCCCCGGGACAACTCCTACAATGAGCAGTTCTTC. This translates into CASSPRDNSYNEQFF.

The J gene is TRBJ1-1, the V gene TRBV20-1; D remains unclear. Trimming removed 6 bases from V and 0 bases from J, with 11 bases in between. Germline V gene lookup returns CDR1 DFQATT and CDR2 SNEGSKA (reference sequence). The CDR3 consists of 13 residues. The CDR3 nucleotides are TGCAGTGCCGCGGACCTTATGAACACTGAAGCTTTCTTT. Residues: CSAADLMNTEAFF.

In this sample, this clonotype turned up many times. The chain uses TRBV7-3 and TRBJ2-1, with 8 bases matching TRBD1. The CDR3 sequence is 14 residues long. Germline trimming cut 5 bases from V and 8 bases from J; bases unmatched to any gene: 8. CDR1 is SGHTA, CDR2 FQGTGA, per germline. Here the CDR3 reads CASSRGQGRDEQFF. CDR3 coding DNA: TGTGCCAGCAGCCGCGGACAGGGACGGGATGAGCAGTTCTTC. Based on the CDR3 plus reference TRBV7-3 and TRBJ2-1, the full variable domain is GAGVSQTPSNKVTEKGKYVELRCDPISGHTALYWYRQSLGQGPEFLIYFQGTGAADDSGLPNDRFFAVRPEGSVSTLKIQRTERGDSAVYLCASSRGQGRDEQFFGPGTRLTVL.

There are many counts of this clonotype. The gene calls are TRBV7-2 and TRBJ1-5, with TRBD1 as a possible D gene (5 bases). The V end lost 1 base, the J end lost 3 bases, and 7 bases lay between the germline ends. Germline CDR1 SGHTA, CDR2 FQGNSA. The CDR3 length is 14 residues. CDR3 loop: CASSLEGLNQPQHF. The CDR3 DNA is TGTGCCAGCAGCTTAGAGGGACTCAATCAGCCCCAGCATTTT.

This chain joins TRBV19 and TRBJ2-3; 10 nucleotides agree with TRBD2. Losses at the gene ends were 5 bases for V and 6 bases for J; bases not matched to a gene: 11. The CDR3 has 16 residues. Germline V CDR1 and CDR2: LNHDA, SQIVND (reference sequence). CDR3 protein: CASSSGLAASFDTQYF. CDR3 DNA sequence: TGTGCCAGTAGTTCCGGACTAGCGGCATCTTTCGATACGCAGTATTTT.

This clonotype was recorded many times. CDR3 protein: CSAFAQGTVSYNSPLHF. In DNA form, the CDR3 reads TGCAGTGCTTTCGCACAGGGGACAGTCTCCTATAATTCACCCCTCCACTTT. The chain has TRBV20-1 and TRBJ1-6; TRBD1 agrees at 7 bases. V gave up 5 bases and J gave up 0 bases; unmatched junction bases: 10. The V gene's germline CDR1 is DFQATT and CDR2 SNEGSKA (reference sequence). The CDR3 covers 17 residues.

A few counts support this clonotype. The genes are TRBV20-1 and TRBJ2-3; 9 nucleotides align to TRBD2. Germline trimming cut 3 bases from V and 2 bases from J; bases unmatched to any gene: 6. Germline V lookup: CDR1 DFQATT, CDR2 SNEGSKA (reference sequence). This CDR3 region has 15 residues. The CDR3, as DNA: TGCAGTGCTAGTGGTCTAGCGGGAACCACAGATACGCAGTATTTT. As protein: CSASGLAGTTDTQYF.

The CDR3 nucleotides are TGTGCCAGCAATGTGGGCAGGTCCAACGAGCAGTACTTC. Encoded protein: CASNVGRSNEQYF. The rearrangement joins TRBV28 to TRBJ2-7; D is ambiguous. Germline-derived CDR1 and CDR2 are MDHEN and SYDVKM. V was trimmed by 7 bases and J by 5 bases, leaving 15 bases between them. This CDR3 is built from 13 residues.

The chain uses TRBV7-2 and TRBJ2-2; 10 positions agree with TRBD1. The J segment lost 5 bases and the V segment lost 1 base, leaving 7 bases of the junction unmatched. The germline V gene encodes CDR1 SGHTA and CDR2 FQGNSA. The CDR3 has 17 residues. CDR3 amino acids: CASSLDSTGGATGELFF. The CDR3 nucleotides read TGTGCCAGCAGCTTAGATTCGACAGGGGGCGCGACCGGGGAGCTGTTTTTT.

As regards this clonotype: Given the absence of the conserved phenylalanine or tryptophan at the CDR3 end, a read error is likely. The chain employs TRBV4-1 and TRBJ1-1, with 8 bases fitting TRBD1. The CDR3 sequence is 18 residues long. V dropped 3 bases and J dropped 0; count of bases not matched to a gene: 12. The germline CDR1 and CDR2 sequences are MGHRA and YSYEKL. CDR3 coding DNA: TGCGCCAGCAGCCAGGCCCGGACAGGGACGATGATGAACACTGAAGCTTTCTGT. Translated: CASSQARTGTMMNTEAFC.

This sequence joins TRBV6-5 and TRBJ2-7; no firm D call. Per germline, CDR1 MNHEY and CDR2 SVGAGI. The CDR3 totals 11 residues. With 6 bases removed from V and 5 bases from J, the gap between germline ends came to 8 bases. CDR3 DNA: TGTGCCAGCAGCGGACCCGACGAGCAGTACTTC. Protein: CASSGPDEQYF.

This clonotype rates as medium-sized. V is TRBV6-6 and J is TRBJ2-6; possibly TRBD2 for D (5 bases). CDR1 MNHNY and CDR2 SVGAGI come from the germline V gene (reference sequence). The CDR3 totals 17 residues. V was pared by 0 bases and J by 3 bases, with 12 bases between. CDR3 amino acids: CASSYSSGYGGANVLTF. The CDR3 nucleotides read TGTGCCAGCAGTTACTCTTCGGGGTATGGTGGGGCCAACGTCCTGACTTTC.

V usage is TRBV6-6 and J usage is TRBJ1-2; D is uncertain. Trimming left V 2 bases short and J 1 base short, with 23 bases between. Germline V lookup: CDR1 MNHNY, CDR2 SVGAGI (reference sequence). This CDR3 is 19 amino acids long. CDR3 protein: CASSYTHVSDSVGNYGYTF. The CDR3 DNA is TGTGCCAGCAGTTACACCCATGTTTCTGACTCGGTCGGTAACTATGGCTACACCTTC.

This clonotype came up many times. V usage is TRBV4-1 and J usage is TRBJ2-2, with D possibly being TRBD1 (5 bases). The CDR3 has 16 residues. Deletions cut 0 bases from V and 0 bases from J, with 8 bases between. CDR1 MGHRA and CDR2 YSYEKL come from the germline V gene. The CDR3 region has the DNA TGCGCCAGCAGCCAAGATCAAGGGGCGAACACCGGGGAGCTGTTTTTT. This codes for CASSQDQGANTGELFF.

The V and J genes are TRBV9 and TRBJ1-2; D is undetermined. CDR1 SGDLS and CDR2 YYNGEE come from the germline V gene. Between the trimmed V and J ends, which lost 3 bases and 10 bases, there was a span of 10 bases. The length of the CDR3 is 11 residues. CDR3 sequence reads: CASSDNGYYTF. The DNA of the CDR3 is TGTGCCAGCAGCGACAACGGGTACTACACCTTC.

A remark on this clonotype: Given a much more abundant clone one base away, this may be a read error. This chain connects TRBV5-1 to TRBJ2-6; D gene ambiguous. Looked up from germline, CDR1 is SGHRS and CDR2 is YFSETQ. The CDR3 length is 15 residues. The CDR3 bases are TGCGCCAGAAGCTGGATGGCCGTTGGGGCCAACGTCCTGACTTTC. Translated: CARSWMAVGANVLTF.

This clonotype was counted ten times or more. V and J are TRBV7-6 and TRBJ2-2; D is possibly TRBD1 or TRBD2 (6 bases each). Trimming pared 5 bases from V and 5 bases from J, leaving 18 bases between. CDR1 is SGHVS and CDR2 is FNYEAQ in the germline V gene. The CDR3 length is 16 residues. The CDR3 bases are TGTGCCAGCAGCCATCCCATGGGGGGCGCGACCGGGGAGCTGTTTTTT. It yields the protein CASSHPMGGATGELFF.

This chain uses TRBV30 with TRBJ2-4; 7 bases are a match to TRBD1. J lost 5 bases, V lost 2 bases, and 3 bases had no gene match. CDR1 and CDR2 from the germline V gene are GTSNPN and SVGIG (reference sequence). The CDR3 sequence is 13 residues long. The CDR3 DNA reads TGTGCCTGGAGTCGGGACAGCGAAAACATTCAGTACTTC. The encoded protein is CAWSRDSENIQYF.

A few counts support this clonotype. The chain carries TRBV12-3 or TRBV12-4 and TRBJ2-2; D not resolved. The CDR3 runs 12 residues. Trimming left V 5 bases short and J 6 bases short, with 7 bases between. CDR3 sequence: CASSPSPGELFF. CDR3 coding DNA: TGTGCCAGCAGTCCCTCCCCCGGGGAGCTGTTTTTT.

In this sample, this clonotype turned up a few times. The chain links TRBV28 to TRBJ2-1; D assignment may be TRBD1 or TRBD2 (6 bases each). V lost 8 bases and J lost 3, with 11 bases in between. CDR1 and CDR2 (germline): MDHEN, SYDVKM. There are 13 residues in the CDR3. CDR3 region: CASRRGNYNEQFF. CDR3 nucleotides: TGTGCCAGCCGGAGGGGGAACTACAATGAGCAGTTCTTC.

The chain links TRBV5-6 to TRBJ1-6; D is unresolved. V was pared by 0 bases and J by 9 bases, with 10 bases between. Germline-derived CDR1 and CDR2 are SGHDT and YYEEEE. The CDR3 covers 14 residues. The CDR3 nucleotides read TGTGCCAGCAGCTTGGGCCCCGGTGGTTCACCCCTCCACTTT. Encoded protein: CASSLGPGGSPLHF. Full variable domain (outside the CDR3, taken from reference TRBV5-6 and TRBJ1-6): DAGVTQSPTHLIKTRGQQVTLRCSPKSGHDTVSWYQQALGQGPQFIFQYYEEEERQRGNFPDRFSGHQFPNYSSELNVNALLLGDSALYLCASSLGPGGSPLHFGNGTRLTVT.

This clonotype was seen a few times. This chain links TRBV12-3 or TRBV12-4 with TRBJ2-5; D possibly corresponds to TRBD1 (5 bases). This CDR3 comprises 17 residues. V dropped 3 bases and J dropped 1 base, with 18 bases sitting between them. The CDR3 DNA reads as TGTGCCAGCAGTTTGGGCCCCGCCAGGGATTCCCAAGAGACCCAGTACTTC. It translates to CASSLGPARDSQETQYF.

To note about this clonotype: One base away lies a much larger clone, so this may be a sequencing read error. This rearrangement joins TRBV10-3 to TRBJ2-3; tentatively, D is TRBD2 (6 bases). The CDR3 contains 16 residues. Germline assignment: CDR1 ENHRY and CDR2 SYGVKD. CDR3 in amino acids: CSISQRDGTYTDTQYF. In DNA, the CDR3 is TGTTCCATCAGCCAAAGGGACGGGACTTACACAGATACGCAGTATTTT.

The CDR3 loop is CASTPEQYGGNQPQHF. The CDR3 region has the DNA TGTGCCAGTACCCCCGAACAGTACGGAGGCAATCAGCCCCAGCATTTT. The rearrangement uses TRBV19 and TRBJ1-5; unclear D gene. Trimming took 7 bases from V and 2 from J, leaving 18 bases between them. CDR3 size: 16 residues. CDR1 LNHDA and CDR2 SQIVND come from the germline V gene (reference sequence). The full variable domain, completed using reference TRBV19 and TRBJ1-5, is DGGITQSPKYLFRKEGQNVTLSCEQNLNHDAMYWYRQDPGQGLRLIYYSQIVNDFQKGDIAEGYSVSREKKESFPLTVTSAQKNPTAFYLCASTPEQYGGNQPQHFGDGTRLSIL.

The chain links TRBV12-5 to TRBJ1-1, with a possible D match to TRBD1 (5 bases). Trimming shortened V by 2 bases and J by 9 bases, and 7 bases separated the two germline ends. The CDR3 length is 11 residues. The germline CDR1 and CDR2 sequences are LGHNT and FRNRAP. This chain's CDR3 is CASGLSGQAFF. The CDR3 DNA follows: TGTGCTAGTGGTTTGTCGGGGCAAGCTTTCTTT.

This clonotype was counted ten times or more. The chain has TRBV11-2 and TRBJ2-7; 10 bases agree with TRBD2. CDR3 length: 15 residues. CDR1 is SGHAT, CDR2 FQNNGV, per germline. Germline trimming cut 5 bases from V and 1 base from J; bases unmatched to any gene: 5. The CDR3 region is CASSKLAGESYEQYF. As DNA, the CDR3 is TGTGCCAGCAGCAAGCTAGCGGGGGAGTCCTACGAGCAGTACTTC.

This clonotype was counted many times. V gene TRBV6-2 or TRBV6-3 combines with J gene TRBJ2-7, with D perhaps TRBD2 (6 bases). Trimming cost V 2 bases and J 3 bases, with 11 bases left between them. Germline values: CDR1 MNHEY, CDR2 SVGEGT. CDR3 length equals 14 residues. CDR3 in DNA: TGTGCCAGCAGTTACAGGAGGGGAGACTACGAGCAGTACTTC. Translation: CASSYRRGDYEQYF.

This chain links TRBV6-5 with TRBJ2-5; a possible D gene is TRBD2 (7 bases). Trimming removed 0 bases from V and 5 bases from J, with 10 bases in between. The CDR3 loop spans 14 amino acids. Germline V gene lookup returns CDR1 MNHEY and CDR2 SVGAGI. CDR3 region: CASSYSGGLETQYF. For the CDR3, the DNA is TGTGCCAGCAGTTACTCCGGGGGGCTGGAGACCCAGTACTTC.

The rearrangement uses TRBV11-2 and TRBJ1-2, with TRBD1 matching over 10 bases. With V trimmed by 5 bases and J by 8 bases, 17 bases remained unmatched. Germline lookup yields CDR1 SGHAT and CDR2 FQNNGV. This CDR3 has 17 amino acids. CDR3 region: CASSQPYAGTGVEGYTF. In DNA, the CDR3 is TGTGCCAGCAGCCAACCCTACGCCGGGACAGGGGTTGAGGGCTACACCTTC. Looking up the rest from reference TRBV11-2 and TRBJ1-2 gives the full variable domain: EAGVAQSPRYKIIEKRQSVAFWCNPISGHATLYWYQQILGQGPKLLIQFQNNGVVDDSQLPKDRFSAERLKGVDSTLKIQPAKLEDSAVYLCASSQPYAGTGVEGYTFGSGTRLTVV.

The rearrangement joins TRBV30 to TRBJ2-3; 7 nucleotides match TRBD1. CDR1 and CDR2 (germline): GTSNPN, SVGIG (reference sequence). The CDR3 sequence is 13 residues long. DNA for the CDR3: TGTGCACTGGGGGACAGTCCAGGAGATACGCAGTATTTT. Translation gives CALGDSPGDTQYF.